These T cell receptor beta chains were read from a single sample in a study of radiation and T cells in renal cell carcinoma. Method: immunoSEQ multiplex PCR; TCRdb's copy keeps in-frame clones and lacks some. The data hold around 12,000 clones, with approximately 62% observed a single time. Specimen: tumor tissue, collected from a patient whose treatment was nephrectomy without radiotherapy. The receptors shown here come from a woman of 80 years or more with renal cell carcinoma. CDR3s include the opening cysteine and the closing phenylalanine or tryptophan. The D gene is left open where the match is weak. Size values are once, few and many counts, or a class for expanded clones, and some rows have none.

j_call d_call v_call clone_size cdr3_nt cdr3_aa
TRBJ2-6 TRBD1 TRBV5-1 . TGCGCCAGCAGTAAACAGGGGGCCGGGGCCAACGTCCTGACTTTC CASSKQGAGANVLTF
TRBJ1-4 TRBD1 TRBV19 . TGTGCCAGTATCCCTACAGGGGGCTATGAAAAACTGTTTTTT CASIPTGGYEKLFF
TRBJ2-3 TRBD2 TRBV9 . TGTGCCAGCAGCGGCCACAGGACTAGCTCAGATACGCAGTATTTT CASSGHRTSSDTQYF
TRBJ2-7 TRBD1 TRBV2 few TGTGCCAGCAGAGCCGGGACAGCGCCCTACGAGCAGTACTTC CASRAGTAPYEQYF
TRBJ1-2 . TRBV6-1 . TGTGCCATAACCTTCGGGGGGGCGGGCGGCTACACCTTC CAITFGGAGGYTF
TRBJ1-5 . TRBV28 . TGTGCCAGCAGTTTCCAGGAACTTCAGCCCCAGCATTTT CASSFQELQPQHF
TRBJ1-2 . TRBV5-6 . TGTGCCAGCAGGGTAGGGGGAAACTATGGCTACACCTTC CASRVGGNYGYTF
TRBJ2-3 . TRBV6-1 . TGTGCCAGCAGTTGGGAGACTTCGAGCACAGATACGCAGTATTTT CASSWETSSTDTQYF
TRBJ2-1 TRBD1 TRBV7-9 . TGTGCCAGCAGACCACCGGGACAGGGGTTTTACGAGCAGTTCTTC CASRPPGQGFYEQFF
TRBJ2-3 . TRBV19 . TGTGCCAGTGCTATATCCACGGGTACAGATACGCAGTATTTT CASAISTGTDTQYF
TRBJ2-3 TRBD1 TRBV7-2 . TGTGCCAGCAGCTTCATGCCGGGACAGGGAATCGGAGATACGCAGTATTTT CASSFMPGQGIGDTQYF